Shown below are 21 T cell receptor beta chains from a single sample sequenced in a study of T cell responses to AZD1222 COVID-19 vaccine. Repertoires were generated with immunoSEQ multiplex PCR, while TCRdb's copy carries only in-frame clones and drops some. This table has about 190,000 clones, roughly 90% appearing once. The source was peripheral blood, collected on day 0 of AZD1222 vaccination. Source of these receptors: an adult in good health.

This clone came up once. The V gene is TRBV19, the J gene TRBJ2-2; D is unresolved. The CDR3 covers 16 residues. Germline CDR1 and CDR2: LNHDA and SQIVND (reference sequence). The germline V and J ends were trimmed by 1 base and 0 bases, with 9 bases remaining between them. For the CDR3, the DNA is TGTGCCAGTAGTATAGTTAGGGTCGCGAACACCGGGGAGCTGTTTTTT. It encodes CASSIVRVANTGELFF. Supplemented by reference TRBV19 and TRBJ2-2, the full variable domain reads DGGITQSPKYLFRKEGQNVTLSCEQNLNHDAMYWYRQDPGQGLRLIYYSQIVNDFQKGDIAEGYSVSREKKESFPLTVTSAQKNPTAFYLCASSIVRVANTGELFFGEGSRLTVL.

The chain joins TRBV7-9 to TRBJ2-1; no reliable D call. There are 15 residues in the CDR3. Germline V CDR1 and CDR2: SEHNR, FQNEAQ (reference sequence). Trimming removed 1 base at V and 5 bases at J, with 12 bases between. This chain's CDR3 is CASSLGGLPDNEQFF. The CDR3 DNA is TGTGCCAGCAGCTTAGGTGGTCTACCCGACAATGAGCAGTTCTTC.

The rearrangement uses TRBV5-1 and TRBJ2-5; D may be TRBD2 (6 bases). V lost 5 bases to trimming and J lost 1 base, with 15 bases between them. The CDR3 consists of 15 residues. Germline CDR1 reads SGHRS; CDR2 reads YFSETQ. CDR3 protein: CASREGGMAQETQYF. As DNA, the CDR3 is TGCGCCAGCAGGGAGGGCGGGATGGCCCAAGAGACCCAGTACTTC.

The V and J genes are TRBV19 and TRBJ2-1; D gene uncertain. Trimming took off 6 bases at V and 4 bases at J, with 4 bases between the two ends. Germline CDR1 and CDR2: LNHDA and SQIVND (reference sequence). CDR3 length: 11 amino acids. CDR3 region: CASSQYNEQFF. The CDR3 coding sequence is TGTGCCAGTAGCCAATACAATGAGCAGTTCTTC.

This chain uses TRBV5-1 with TRBJ2-2, with D hard to call. CDR1 and CDR2 from the germline V gene are SGHRS and YFSETQ. The CDR3 contains 16 residues. V was pared by 1 base and J by 0 bases, with 10 bases between. CDR3 sequence: CASSLSPASNTGELFF. Written as DNA, the CDR3 is TGCGCCAGCAGCTTGTCTCCCGCTTCGAACACCGGGGAGCTGTTTTTT.

The CDR3 DNA reads TGTGCCAGCAGCCGAGGGACTAACTACGAGCAGTACTTC. Translating gives CASSRGTNYEQYF. The V gene is TRBV9, the J gene TRBJ2-7; 7 nucleotides agree with TRBD2. The V segment lost 4 bases and the J segment 3 bases; nucleotides outside the gene matches: 4. The CDR3 has 13 residues. Germline V gene lookup returns CDR1 SGDLS and CDR2 YYNGEE.

The rearrangement joins TRBV27 to TRBJ2-1; 8 bases are shared with TRBD2. Per germline, CDR1 MNHEY and CDR2 SMNVEV (reference sequence). The CDR3 contains 15 residues. The V gene end was trimmed by 5 bases and the J gene end by 4 bases; junction bases not matched to a gene: 7. The chain's CDR3 is CASSARAGEYNEQFF. CDR3 DNA: TGTGCCAGCAGTGCAAGAGCGGGGGAATACAATGAGCAGTTCTTC.

The rearrangement uses TRBV7-9 and TRBJ2-7; the D call may be TRBD1 or TRBD2 (5 bases each). Trimming stripped 4 bases from V and 3 bases from J, with 16 bases between. The CDR3 has 15 amino acids. Germline V gives CDR1 SEHNR, CDR2 FQNEAQ (reference sequence). In DNA form, the CDR3 reads TGTGCCAGCAGCTCACCCGGGACGGAGAGCTACGAGCAGTACTTC. Encoded protein: CASSSPGTESYEQYF.

This clone was counted only a few times. The rearrangement uses TRBV2 and TRBJ1-6, with D unclear. The V end was cut by 5 bases, the J end by 7 bases, with 9 bases between. CDR1 and CDR2 from the germline V gene are SNHLY and FYNNEI. The CDR3 runs 13 residues. CDR3 coding DNA: TGTGCCAGCAGTTACAGCGCAAATTCACCCCTCCACTTT. Translating it yields CASSYSANSPLHF.

The V gene is TRBV19, the J gene TRBJ2-7; 13 nucleotides agree with TRBD2. J was trimmed by 4 bases and V by 4 bases; bases with no gene match: 4. The CDR3 has 15 residues. In germline, CDR1 is LNHDA, CDR2 SQIVND (reference sequence). CDR3 nucleotides: TGTGCCAGTAGTAGACTAGCGGGAGGAGAATACGAGCAGTACTTC. This codes for CASSRLAGGEYEQYF.

The chain has TRBV5-1 and TRBJ2-7; D is ambiguous. This CDR3 has 15 residues. Trimming stripped 0 bases from V and 0 bases from J, with 10 bases between. Germline V lookup: CDR1 SGHRS, CDR2 YFSETQ. The CDR3 region has the DNA TGCGCCAGCAGCTTGGTGTCAGCTACCTCCTACGAGCAGTACTTC. Translating gives CASSLVSATSYEQYF.

The chain carries TRBV12-3 or TRBV12-4 and TRBJ2-7, with TRBD1 matching over 10 bases. The CDR3 loop spans 12 amino acids. V lost 4 bases, J lost 6 bases, and 0 bases stayed unmatched. CDR3 DNA: TGTGCCAGCAGTTGGACAGGGGGCGAGCAGTACTTC. It encodes CASSWTGGEQYF.

This clone was seen a single time. CDR3 loop: CATSRARVSGNTIYF. DNA for the CDR3: TGTGCCACCAGCAGGGCCCGGGTCTCTGGAAACACCATATATTTT. The genes are TRBV15 and TRBJ1-3; no definite D call. This CDR3 comprises 15 residues. Germline values: CDR1 LNHNV, CDR2 YYDKDF (reference sequence). V shed 3 bases and J shed 0 bases, with 9 bases lying between them.

V usage is TRBV18 and J usage is TRBJ1-3; D is ambiguous. V was clipped by 0 bases and J by 3 bases, with 6 bases between them. The germline CDR1 and CDR2 sequences are KGHSH and LQKENI. The CDR3 length is 14 residues. CDR3 loop: CASSPPNGGNTIYF. CDR3 sequence (DNA): TGTGCCAGCTCACCACCGAACGGTGGAAACACCATATATTTT.

The J gene is TRBJ2-7, the V gene TRBV27; D not certain. The V and J ends lost 8 bases and 2 bases respectively, with 7 bases between them. The CDR3 length is 11 residues. Germline-derived CDR1 and CDR2 are MNHEY and SMNVEV (reference sequence). For the CDR3, the DNA is TGTGCCAGCGGCCCTACCTACGAGCAGTACTTC. Translating it yields CASGPTYEQYF.

This clone has just one count. This sequence joins TRBV6-5 and TRBJ1-2, with D perhaps TRBD1 (5 bases). Trimming took off 6 bases at V and 2 bases at J, with 16 bases between the two ends. The CDR3 runs 15 residues. Germline CDR1 is MNHEY and CDR2 is SVGAGI. CDR3 residues: CASRFAGAGNYGYTF. The CDR3 DNA is TGTGCCAGCAGATTTGCCGGGGCCGGGAACTATGGCTACACCTTC.

This chain uses TRBV7-8 with TRBJ2-1; maybe TRBD2 (6 bases). Germline CDR1 reads SGHVS; CDR2 reads FQNEAQ. The CDR3 covers 14 residues. Deletions cut 5 bases from V and 3 bases from J, with 11 bases between. CDR3 coding DNA: TGTGCCAGCAGCCGAGGCGGGATCTACAATGAGCAGTTCTTC. Protein: CASSRGGIYNEQFF.

This chain connects TRBV21-1 to TRBJ2-7; whether TRBD2, the table's D call, matches the DNA was not checked. TRBV21-1 is a documented pseudogene. This CDR3 contains 15 residues. The CDR3 protein is CASSKLAGGDDEQYF. The CDR3 region has the DNA TGTGCCAGCAGCAAATTGGCCGGGGGGGACGACGAGCAGTACTTC.

The rearrangement uses TRBV5-1 and TRBJ2-1; 10 bases line up with TRBD2. The germline CDR1 and CDR2 sequences are SGHRS and YFSETQ. The CDR3 is 18 amino acids. The ends lost 4 bases at V and 1 base at J; junction bases unmatched: 11. The CDR3 loop reads CASSRPTSGLGSYNEQFF. CDR3 DNA sequence: TGCGCCAGCAGCCGTCCGACTAGCGGGCTAGGGTCCTACAATGAGCAGTTCTTC.

This chain joins TRBV7-8 and TRBJ2-3, with D perhaps matching TRBD1 (5 bases). V shed 7 bases and J shed 4 bases, with 21 bases lying between them. Germline V lookup: CDR1 SGHVS, CDR2 FQNEAQ. CDR3 length: 16 residues. CDR3 nucleotides: TGTGCCAGCAACAAAAGATGGATTGGGGCAGCAGATACGCAGTATTTT. The encoded protein is CASNKRWIGAADTQYF.

This clone was counted once. The V and J genes are TRBV24-1 and TRBJ1-5, with 7 positions matching TRBD1. Per the germline V gene, CDR1 is KGHDR and CDR2 is SFDVKD. V trimming: 3 bases; J trimming: 5 bases; junction bases outside the gene matches: 6. The CDR3 spans 15 residues. CDR3 sequence reads: CATSDSKGGDQPQHF. CDR3 nucleotides: TGTGCCACCAGTGATAGTAAAGGGGGCGATCAGCCCCAGCATTTT.